A selection of T cell receptor beta chains follows, all from one sample in a study of T-cell reconstitution after alpha-beta-depleted transplantation in children. TCRdb re-derived calls from the PCR reads in MiXCR, one entry per CDR3 protein. Of about 610,000 distinct CDR3 sequences listed, under 12% are singletons. The material was PBMCs from the stem cell graft donor, obtained from the stem cell graft. These receptors came from a human donor who donated a stem cell graft to a child with acute myeloid leukemia. Each CDR3 is given with its conserved first and last residue. The D gene is left open where the match is weak. Expanded clones are given a class, and other clones once, few, many or no size at all.

clone size: NA
V gene: TRBV6-2/TRBV6-3
D gene: NA
J gene: TRBJ1-1
CDR3 protein: CASSWGLDGIGAFF
CDR3 DNA: TGTGCCAGCAGTTGGGGACTCGACGGCATAGGAGCTTTCTTT

clone size: few
V gene: TRBV18
D gene: NA
J gene: TRBJ1-3
CDR3 protein: CASSPPRTTSGNTIYF
CDR3 DNA: TGTGCCAGCTCACCACCAAGAACGACCTCTGGAAACACCATATATTTT

clone size: NA
V gene: TRBV7-3
D gene: TRBD2
J gene: TRBJ2-3
CDR3 protein: CATLGLAGCTDTQYF
CDR3 DNA: TGTGCCACCCTGGGACTAGCGGGTTGCACAGATACGCAGTATTTT

clone size: NA
V gene: TRBV30
D gene: NA
J gene: TRBJ1-3
CDR3 protein: CAWRWGNGNTIYF
CDR3 DNA: TGTGCCTGGAGATGGGGAAATGGAAACACCATATATTTT

clone size: many
V gene: TRBV12-3/TRBV12-4
D gene: NA
J gene: TRBJ2-2
CDR3 protein: CASRIGGTRTGELFF
CDR3 DNA: TGTGCCAGCAGGATTGGGGGGACCCGAACCGGGGAGCTGTTTTTT

clone size: NA
V gene: TRBV5-1
D gene: NA
J gene: TRBJ2-2
CDR3 protein: CASSLGGAGGSGTGELFF
CDR3 DNA: TGCGCCAGCAGCTTGGGCGGCGCCGGGGGTTCGGGCACCGGGGAGCTGTTTTTT

clone size: NA
V gene: TRBV7-2
D gene: NA
J gene: TRBJ1-2
CDR3 protein: CASSLEAGGRGYGYTF
CDR3 DNA: TGTGCCAGCAGCTTAGAGGCGGGGGGACGGGGCTATGGCTACACCTTC

clone size: NA
V gene: TRBV3-1
D gene: NA
J gene: TRBJ2-5
CDR3 protein: CASSQGKGPARYF
CDR3 DNA: TGTGCCAGCAGCCAGGGAAAAGGGCCCGCGCGGTACTTC

clone size: few
V gene: TRBV6-4
D gene: NA
J gene: TRBJ2-1
CDR3 protein: CASSDSASVYNEQFF
CDR3 DNA: TGTGCCAGCAGTGACTCAGCGTCAGTATACAATGAGCAGTTCTTC

clone size: few
V gene: TRBV15
D gene: TRBD1
J gene: TRBJ2-7
CDR3 protein: CATSRSIDRGLYEQYF
CDR3 DNA: TGTGCCACCAGCAGAAGTATTGACAGGGGGCTCTACGAGCAGTACTTC

clone size: NA
V gene: TRBV9
D gene: NA
J gene: TRBJ2-2
CDR3 protein: CASKGPTSGTGELFF
CDR3 DNA: TGTGCCAGCAAGGGACCAACCAGTGGCACCGGGGAGCTGTTTTTT

clone size: few
V gene: TRBV6-2/TRBV6-3
D gene: TRBD2
J gene: TRBJ2-3
CDR3 protein: CASSYRTSGTASTDTQYF
CDR3 DNA: TGTGCCAGCAGTTACCGGACTAGCGGAACCGCTAGCACAGATACGCAGTATTTT

clone size: NA
V gene: TRBV29-1
D gene: NA
J gene: TRBJ1-3
CDR3 protein: CSVVDHSGNTIYF
CDR3 DNA: TGCAGCGTTGTTGACCACTCTGGAAACACCATATATTTT

clone size: few
V gene: TRBV5-1
D gene: TRBD1
J gene: TRBJ1-1
CDR3 protein: CASSLADRGPYTEAFF
CDR3 DNA: TGCGCCAGCAGCTTGGCGGACAGGGGACCATACACTGAAGCTTTCTTT